Here is one T cell receptor beta chain with its context. The target antigen is unknown. These data belong to a study of T cell responses to AZD1222 COVID-19 vaccine. Findings and caveats of the study: Clonal diversity was possibly underestimated, and the donors were mostly white British, with more females. Repertoire sampling occurred only after the peak T cell response.

V trimming: 1 base; J trimming: 6 bases; junction bases outside the gene matches: 3. CDR3 length equals 14 residues. CDR1 SGHDN and CDR2 FVKESK come from the germline V gene. Libraries were prepared by immunoSEQ multiplex PCR; TCRdb keeps only in-frame clonotypes and omits some of them. The repertoire consists of about 45,000 clones, with about four fifths occurring once and the leading ten covering less than 25%. Sequenced material: peripheral blood, taken 28 days after the second dose of the MenACWY control vaccine. This rearrangement joins TRBV14 to TRBJ1-1, with 9 bases fitting TRBD1. The TCR sequence derives from an adult who received the MenACWY meningococcal vaccine as a control. CDR3 sequence reads: CASSQATGGAEAFF. CDR3 DNA sequence: TGTGCCAGCAGCCAAGCGACAGGGGGGGCTGAAGCTTTCTTT.